One T cell receptor (beta chain) is described in this entry. This sample is drawn from a study of cytomegalovirus exposure and HLA in healthy donors. Across the whole study: The approximately 670 first-cohort repertoires and the 95 to 150 validation repertoires shared the same platform, a later analysis reported.

TCRdb's table, derived via immunoSEQ multiplex PCR, lists solely in-frame clones and lacks some. The sample comprises over 250,000 clones, about 85% of which are singletons, and more than 0.9% rests with the top ten. The germline V gene has CDR1 LGHNA and CDR2 YSLEER. V lost 1 base and J 4 bases, leaving 10 bases between the germline ends. The CDR3 consists of 14 residues. The specimen sequenced was PBMCs. The TCR was taken from a woman in her twenties or thirties in good health and CMV-seropositive. This chain uses TRBV4-3 with TRBJ1-1; D possibly corresponds to TRBD1 (5 bases). The CDR3, as DNA: TGCGCCAGCAGCCAAGTGAAGGGACGCACTGAAGCTTTCTTT. It is translated as CASSQVKGRTEAFF.